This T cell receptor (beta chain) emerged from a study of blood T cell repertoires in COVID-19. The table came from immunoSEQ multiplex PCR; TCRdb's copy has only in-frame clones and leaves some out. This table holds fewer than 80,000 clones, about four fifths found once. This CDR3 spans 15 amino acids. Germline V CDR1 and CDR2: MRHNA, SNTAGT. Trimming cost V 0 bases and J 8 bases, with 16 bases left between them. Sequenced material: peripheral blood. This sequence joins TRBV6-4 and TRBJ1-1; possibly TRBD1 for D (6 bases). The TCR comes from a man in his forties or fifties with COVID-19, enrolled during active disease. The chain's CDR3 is CASSDSNRAPREAFF. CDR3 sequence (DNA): TGTGCCAGCAGTGACTCCAACAGGGCCCCAAGGGAAGCTTTCTTT.